This TCR beta chain was profiled in a study of blood T cell repertoires in COVID-19. CDR1 and CDR2 from the germline V gene are GTSNPN and SVGIG (reference sequence). V shed 4 bases and J 0 bases; nucleotides not matched to a gene: 15. The CDR3 runs 18 residues. In the authors' methods: Estimation of nucleated cell counts was performed using reference gene primer amplification. Assay: immunoSEQ multiplex PCR; the TCRdb copy retains only in-frame clones and omits some. The V and J calls and clone size come from that table; D and trimming were worked out from the DNA. The sample consists of under 35,000 clones, about 91% of them appearing once.

V usage is TRBV30 and J usage is TRBJ2-3; 8 bases align to TRBD2. The receptor comes from a human donor in a cohort sampled during active COVID-19. The sample was peripheral blood. The DNA of the CDR3 is TGTGCCTGGACCTCCCCGAACCCGGGACTAGGGAGCACAGATACGCAGTATTTT. Its translation: CAWTSPNPGLGSTDTQYF. Filled out from reference TRBV30 and TRBJ2-3, the complete variable domain reads SQTIHQWPATLVQPVGSPLSLECTVEGTSNPNLYWYRQAAGRGLQLLFYSVGIGQISSEVPQNLSASRPQDRQFILSSKKLLLSDSGFYLCAWTSPNPGLGSTDTQYFGPGTRLTVL.